The sequence of this T cell receptor beta chain was determined in a study of cytotoxic CD8 clonotypes in ibrutinib-treated CLL. Study background: Per sample, productive templates averaged 255,043 and productive rearrangements averaged 94,082.

Germline-derived CDR1 and CDR2 are GTSNPN and SVGIG (reference sequence). V shed 2 bases and J shed 2 bases, with 10 bases lying between them. The CDR3 runs to 13 residues. The table came from immunoSEQ multiplex PCR; TCRdb's copy has only in-frame clones and leaves some out. The sample has approximately 45,000 clones, 69% seen once. J is TRBJ2-7 and V is TRBV30; tentative D call: TRBD1 (6 bases). The sample was PBMCs, taken after 12 months of ibrutinib treatment. The clonotype was recovered from a human donor with chronic lymphocytic leukemia. The CDR3 spells CAWSRDITYEQYF. The CDR3 nucleotides read TGTGCCTGGAGTAGGGACATCACCTACGAGCAGTACTTC.